The rows below give T cell receptor beta chains drawn from one sample of a study of T cells in Graves' hyperthyroidism and ophthalmopathy. TCRdb independently ran MiXCR on the multiplex PCR reads; one entry per CDR3 protein. The sample lists roughly 200,000 distinct CDR3 sequences, around 18% occurring once. The sample was blood. The receptors were gathered from a man aged 40-55 years with Graves' hyperthyroidism. CDR3s include the opening cysteine and the closing phenylalanine or tryptophan. Fields, in order: clone size, J gene, V gene, D gene, CDR3 DNA, CDR3 protein. The D gene is left open where the match is weak. Clone sizes are given selectively: once, few, many, or a class where the clone is expanded.

>many|TRBJ1-1|TRBV20-1|.
TGCAGTGCGACGAGGGACATTCGTTCTTTCTTT
CSATRDIRSFF
>.|TRBJ1-5|TRBV3-1|TRBD1
TGTGCCAGCAGCCGGGGACAGGGGGGCCAGCCCCAGCATTTT
CASSRGQGGQPQHF
>.|TRBJ2-5|TRBV2|.
TGTGCCAGCAAACCGGGCCCCATCCAAGAGACCCAGTACTTC
CASKPGPIQETQYF
>.|TRBJ1-5|TRBV24-1|TRBD1
TGTGCCACCATTCACCCACAGGGGGCTGGCCGGAGTAATCAGCCCCAGCATTTT
CATIHPQGAGRSNQPQHF
>many|TRBJ1-2|TRBV20-1|.
TGCAGTCAAGAAATGCAGGGTAACTATGGCTACACCTTC
CSQEMQGNYGYTF
>many|TRBJ2-3|TRBV24-1|.
TGTGCCACCAGTGATGTTAGGGAAGGGACAGATACGCAGTATTTT
CATSDVREGTDTQYF
>medium-sized|TRBJ2-5|TRBV3-1|.
TGTGCCAGCAGCCTTCACAGGATTGGGGGGGAGACCCAGTACTTC
CASSLHRIGGETQYF
>many|TRBJ1-1|TRBV2|.
TGTGCCAGCAGGGTTTACGGGATGAACACTGAAGCTTTCTTT
CASRVYGMNTEAFF
>many|TRBJ2-7|TRBV7-8|TRBD1
TGTGCCAGCAGCAAGACAGGGGGCTACGAGCAGTACTTC
CASSKTGGYEQYF
>many|TRBJ2-4|TRBV3-1|TRBD2
TGTGCCAGCAGCCAATGGGGGGGCATTCAGTACTTC
CASSQWGGIQYF
>few|TRBJ2-1|TRBV5-4|.
TGTGCCAGCAGCTTGGTTTCGGGGCCCTACAATGAGCAGTTCTTC
CASSLVSGPYNEQFF
>many|TRBJ2-7|TRBV6-2/TRBV6-3|TRBD1
TGTGCCAGCAGTTTCACCGGGACAGGGGGCGAGCAGTACTTC
CASSFTGTGGEQYF
>many|TRBJ1-1|TRBV27|.
TGTGCCAGCAGTTTACACATCCCCAGGATCTCCGCTGAAGCTTTCTTT
CASSLHIPRISAEAFF
>.|TRBJ1-2|TRBV9|TRBD1
TGTGCCAGCAGCGTGGGGGACAGAATTTTGTATGGCTACACCTTC
CASSVGDRILYGYTF
>many|TRBJ1-6|TRBV7-2|.
TGTGCCAGCAGCTTAGGTCCAGGGGCGGGTTCACCCCTCCACTTT
CASSLGPGAGSPLHF
>few|TRBJ2-1|TRBV24-1|.
TGTGCCACCAGTGATCCCAGGGTGCAGCTAGCAGAGCAGTTCTTC
CATSDPRVQLAEQFF
>many|TRBJ2-5|TRBV2|TRBD2
TGTGCCAGCAGGTCCGCGGGGGGGCATGAGACCCAGTACTTC
CASRSAGGHETQYF
>.|TRBJ2-2|TRBV15|TRBD1
TGTGCCACCAATCGAGCAGGGGGTACGAACACCGGGGAGCTGTTTTTT
CATNRAGGTNTGELFF
>.|TRBJ1-5|TRBV18|.
TGTGCCAGCTCACCACTGGCGGGTAGCAATCAGCCCCAGCATTTT
CASSPLAGSNQPQHF
>many|TRBJ1-1|TRBV18|TRBD1
TGTGCCAGCTCACTAGAGACAGGGGCGAGGAACACTGAAGCTTTCTTT
CASSLETGARNTEAFF
>many|TRBJ2-2|TRBV2|.
TGTGCCAGCAGCGCCGGGACCGGGGGTGGGGAGCTGTTTTTT
CASSAGTGGGELFF
>few|TRBJ1-5|TRBV2|TRBD1
TGTGCCAGCAGTCAGACAGGGGCCGGGCAGCCCCAGCATTTT
CASSQTGAGQPQHF
>many|TRBJ2-1|TRBV7-9|TRBD1
TGTGCCAGCAGCCCCCGGACAGGGGGCTATGAGCAGTTCTTC
CASSPRTGGYEQFF
>many|TRBJ2-3|TRBV7-6|.
TGTGCCAGCAGCTTAAACCCCGGCCAGGGGGGATCAGATACGCAGTATTTT
CASSLNPGQGGSDTQYF
>many|TRBJ2-3|TRBV7-2|TRBD2
TGTGCCAGCAGCCCCCGGGTCTCTTGGACTAGGGATACGCAGTATTTT
CASSPRVSWTRDTQYF
>many|TRBJ2-7|TRBV5-6|TRBD1
TGTGCCAGCAGCTCCCCTGGGACAGGAGAACCCTACGAGCAGTACTTC
CASSSPGTGEPYEQYF
>many|TRBJ2-7|TRBV6-2/TRBV6-3|TRBD1
TGTGCCAGCAGTTACGGACAGGTAGTTTCCTACGAGCAGTACTTC
CASSYGQVVSYEQYF
>many|TRBJ2-7|TRBV2|.
TGTGCCAGCAGAAGGGAGACAGACTCCTCCTACGAGCAGTACTTC
CASRRETDSSYEQYF
>few|TRBJ2-7|TRBV29-1|TRBD1
TGCAGCGTTGGAGGGACAGGGGGCCCCTACGAGCAGTACTTC
CSVGGTGGPYEQYF
>once|TRBJ1-6|TRBV5-1|TRBD1
TGCGCCAGCAGCTACACCACAGGGGGCCCAAATTCACCCCTCCACTTT
CASSYTTGGPNSPLHF
>many|TRBJ2-7|TRBV7-8|.
TGTGCCAGCAGCTTAGCAGATCTCTACGAGCAGTACTTC
CASSLADLYEQYF
>many|TRBJ2-5|TRBV30|TRBD2
TGTGCCTGGAGTCCTGGACTAGCGGGACAAGAGACCCAGTACTTC
CAWSPGLAGQETQYF
>.|TRBJ1-3|TRBV9|.
TGTGCCAGCAGCGTAGGCTCCGACTCTGGAAACACCATATATTTT
CASSVGSDSGNTIYF
>few|TRBJ1-5|TRBV6-1|.
TGTGCCAGCAGTACGGGGGTGGGGGCTAATCAGCCCCAGCATTTT
CASSTGVGANQPQHF
>many|TRBJ2-7|TRBV11-2|.
TGTGCCAGCAGCTTTCACGGGGAGCAGTACTTC
CASSFHGEQYF
>few|TRBJ2-2|TRBV7-8|TRBD1
TGTGCCAGCAGCTTACGGCCAGGGGGCTACACCGGGGAGCTGTTTTTT
CASSLRPGGYTGELFF
>.|TRBJ2-7|TRBV6-1|TRBD1
TGTGCCAGCAGTGAGTACAGGGGGCGAGGCGAGCAGTACTTC
CASSEYRGRGEQYF
>.|TRBJ2-5|TRBV5-8|TRBD1
TGTGCCAGCAGCCCGGGACAGGGGGTTTTCGAAGAGACCCAGTACTTC
CASSPGQGVFEETQYF
>.|TRBJ2-3|TRBV5-1|.
TGCGCCAGCAGCGACAGGAGGACAGATACGCAGTATTTT
CASSDRRTDTQYF
>many|TRBJ2-2|TRBV7-9|.
TGTGCCAGCAGCTTAGCCCGCGGGACAGCGAACACCGGGGAGCTGTTTTTT
CASSLARGTANTGELFF
>many|TRBJ1-1|TRBV5-5|.
TGTGCCAGCAGCTTGGTCCCAGTAGGCACTGAAGCTTTCTTT
CASSLVPVGTEAFF
>many|TRBJ1-5|TRBV5-5|TRBD1
TGTGCCAGCAGCTGGGGGGGGACAGGAATCAATCAGCCCCAGCATTTT
CASSWGGTGINQPQHF
>many|TRBJ1-2|TRBV5-1|.
TGCGCCAGCAGCCCGCAGGCAGGCAACTATGGCTACACCTTC
CASSPQAGNYGYTF
>.|TRBJ2-3|TRBV9|.
TGTGCCAGCAGCGAGGGCCTTACAGATACGCAGTATTTT
CASSEGLTDTQYF
>.|TRBJ2-3|TRBV7-3|TRBD2
TGTGCCAGCAGCCCGGGGACTAGCGGGATTATCACAGATACGCAGTATTTT
CASSPGTSGIITDTQYF
>few|TRBJ2-3|TRBV7-9|.
TGTGCCAGCAGCGAGGACGAGTGGAGCACAGATACGCAGTATTTT
CASSEDEWSTDTQYF
>.|TRBJ2-3|TRBV7-3|TRBD1
TGTGCCACATCCGACAGGGGCACAGATACGCAGTATTTT
CATSDRGTDTQYF
>many|TRBJ1-1|TRBV5-1|.
TGCGCCAGCAGCCAGGGAACGAACACTGAAGCTTTCTTT
CASSQGTNTEAFF
>many|TRBJ2-5|TRBV29-1|.
TGCAGCGCCGAACTTCGGGAGACCCAGTACTTC
CSAELRETQYF
>.|TRBJ1-5|TRBV4-1|.
TGCGCCAGCAGCCGCGGCCTTCAGGGTTTTGGTCAGCCCCAGCATTTT
CASSRGLQGFGQPQHF
>many|TRBJ2-1|TRBV28|TRBD1
TGTGCCAGCAGCCGGGACAGGGGATCGAATGAGCAGTTCTTC
CASSRDRGSNEQFF
>many|TRBJ2-2|TRBV9|.
TGTGCCAGCAGCGTAGACAGGGTTCAGTCCGGGGAGCTGTTTTTT
CASSVDRVQSGELFF
>.|TRBJ2-7|TRBV7-2|TRBD1
TGTGCCAGCAGCTTTGAGACAGGGCCCTACGAGCAGTACTTC
CASSFETGPYEQYF
>.|TRBJ2-1|TRBV7-2|TRBD2
TGTGCCAGCAGCTTAGAGGTTAGCGGGAGATTTGAGCAGTTCTTC
CASSLEVSGRFEQFF
>many|TRBJ2-2|TRBV7-6|.
TGTGCCAGCAGCTTAGTTAGGGCAGTCACCGGGGAGCTGTTTTTT
CASSLVRAVTGELFF